This T cell receptor beta chain was recorded in a study of blood T cell repertoires in COVID-19. Across the whole study: Donors in the United States, Italy and Spain gave samples during acute or convalescent COVID-19. The cDNA or gDNA used as material had been derived from T cells, B-cell-depleted T cells, or PBMCs.

Per the original data handling: Researchers report that nucleated cell counts were estimated from reference gene primer amplification. Clones were read by immunoSEQ multiplex PCR, and TCRdb kept only the in-frame ones, dropping some. The V and J calls and clone size were taken over from that table, and D and trimming were inferred from the DNA. The sample has 180,000 or so clones; roughly 76% are singletons. Unmatched junction bases numbered 4, after V lost 2 bases and J lost 6 bases. The CDR3 totals 15 residues. Per the germline V gene, CDR1 is LNHDA and CDR2 is SQIVND (reference sequence). This clone was recorded once.

The J gene is TRBJ2-1, the V gene TRBV19; 10 bases match TRBD1. Material for sequencing was peripheral blood. This TCR derives from a woman in her thirties or forties with COVID-19, enrolled during active disease. The CDR3 DNA sequence: TGTGCCAGTAGTATATACGGGACAGGGGTCAATGAGCAGTTCTTC. Translating it yields CASSIYGTGVNEQFF.